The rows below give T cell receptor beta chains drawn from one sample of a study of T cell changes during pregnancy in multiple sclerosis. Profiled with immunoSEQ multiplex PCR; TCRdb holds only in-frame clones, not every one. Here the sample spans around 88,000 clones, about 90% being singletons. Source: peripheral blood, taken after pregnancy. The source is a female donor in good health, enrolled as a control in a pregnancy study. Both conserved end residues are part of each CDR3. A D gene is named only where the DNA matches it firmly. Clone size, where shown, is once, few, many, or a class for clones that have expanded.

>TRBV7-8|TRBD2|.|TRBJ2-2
TGTGCCAGCAGCTCCTTGACTAGCGGGAGGGCCGAAAGGGAGCTGTTTTTT
CASSSLTSGRAERELFF
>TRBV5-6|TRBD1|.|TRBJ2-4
TGTGCCAGCCATGGAGGGACAGGGGGTAACATTCAGTACTTC
CASHGGTGGNIQYF
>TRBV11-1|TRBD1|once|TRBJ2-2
TGTGCCAGCAACCGACAGGGCGACACCGGGGAGCTGTTTTTT
CASNRQGDTGELFF
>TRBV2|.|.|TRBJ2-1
TGTGCCAGCAGACAGGGAACGGGCAATGAGCAGTTCTTC
CASRQGTGNEQFF
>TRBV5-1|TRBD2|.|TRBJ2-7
TGCGCCAGCTACCGGGACTACGGGGGCGAGCAGTACTTC
CASYRDYGGEQYF
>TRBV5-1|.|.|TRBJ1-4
TGCGCCAGCAGCGTCGGGACACCGGAAAAACTGTTTTTT
CASSVGTPEKLFF
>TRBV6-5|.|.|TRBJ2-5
TGTGCCAGCAGTTACTCGTCAGGGGTAGAGACCCAGTACTTC
CASSYSSGVETQYF
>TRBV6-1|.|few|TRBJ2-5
TGTGCCAGCAGTGAAGCTATCAGAGCGGCAGAGACCCAGTACTTC
CASSEAIRAAETQYF
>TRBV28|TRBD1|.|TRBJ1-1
TGTGCCAGCAGCATACAGGGGGCGCGAACTGAAGCTTTCTTT
CASSIQGARTEAFF
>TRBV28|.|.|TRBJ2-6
TGTGCCAGCAGTTATACACAGGGAACCCCTGGGGCCAACGTCCTGACTTTC
CASSYTQGTPGANVLTF
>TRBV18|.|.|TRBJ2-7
TGTGCCAGCACCTCAAGAGGTAGAGGGTTC
CASTSRGRGF
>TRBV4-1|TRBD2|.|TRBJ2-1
TGCGCCAGCAGCCAACAGGCAGGGACTAGCGGGAGCTCCTACAATGAGCAGTTCTTC
CASSQQAGTSGSSYNEQFF
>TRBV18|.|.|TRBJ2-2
TGTGCCAGCTCACCAGGGCTGGGCACCGGGGAGCTGTTTTTT
CASSPGLGTGELFF
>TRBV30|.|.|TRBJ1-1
TGTGCCTGGAGTGTAGAAATGGGGACAAGTGGGACTGAAGCTTTCTTT
CAWSVEMGTSGTEAFF
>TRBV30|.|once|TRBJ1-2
TGTGCCTGGAGTGCCGGGACTAACTATGGCTACACCTTC
CAWSAGTNYGYTF
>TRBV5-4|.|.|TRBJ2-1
TGTGCCAGCAGCTTTGAGAACAATGAGCAGTTCTTC
CASSFENNEQFF
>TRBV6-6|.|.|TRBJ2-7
TGTGCCAGCAGTTATGGGGACACCCCCTACGAGCAGTACTTC
CASSYGDTPYEQYF
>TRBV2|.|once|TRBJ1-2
TGTGCCAGCAGTATGATTCAGGGCGGGGGAACGAACTGTGGCTACACCTTC
CASSMIQGGGTNCGYTF
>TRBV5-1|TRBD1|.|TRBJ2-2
TGCGCCAGCAAGGGCAGGGGGTACACCGGGGAGCTGTTTTTT
CASKGRGYTGELFF
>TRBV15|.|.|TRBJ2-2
TGTGCCACCATCGGGGACACCGGGGAGCTGTTTTTT
CATIGDTGELFF
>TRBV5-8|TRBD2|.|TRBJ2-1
TGTGCCAGCAGCTTGGGCCTAGCGGGCAGCTCCTACAATGAGCAGTTCTTC
CASSLGLAGSSYNEQFF
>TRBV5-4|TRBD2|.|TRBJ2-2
TGTGCCAGCAGCGAGAGCGGGGGGGCTCTCACCGGGGAGCTGTTTTTT
CASSESGGALTGELFF
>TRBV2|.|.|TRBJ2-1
TGTGCCAGCACTTGGGGGGGGCCCCTCAATGAGCAGTTCTTC
CASTWGGPLNEQFF
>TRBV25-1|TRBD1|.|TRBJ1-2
TGTGCCAGCAGTGAATCGACAGGGGTAGTCGATGGCTACACCTTC
CASSESTGVVDGYTF
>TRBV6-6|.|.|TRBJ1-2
.
CASILDRGNGYTF
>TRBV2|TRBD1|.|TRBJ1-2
TGTGCCAGCAGTCCGAACAGGGGTTTTCGTTATCATGGCTACACCTTC
CASSPNRGFRYHGYTF
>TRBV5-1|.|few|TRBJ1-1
TGCGCCAGCAGCTTGGTAGGGGACACTGAAGCTTTCTTT
CASSLVGDTEAFF
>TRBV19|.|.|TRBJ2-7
TGTGCCAGTAGTATAGCGGGAGATTACGAGCAGTACTTC
CASSIAGDYEQYF
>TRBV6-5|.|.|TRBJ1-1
TGTGCCAGCAGTTACCAGGGGTCTGGGACTGAAGCTTTCTTT
CASSYQGSGTEAFF
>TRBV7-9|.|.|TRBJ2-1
TGTGCCAGCAGCTCCAGTACTAGTGTGGTCCTTTATGAGCAGTTCTTC
CASSSSTSVVLYEQFF
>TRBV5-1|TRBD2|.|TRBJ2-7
TGCGCCAGCAGCTTTGGCCTAGCGGGGGGAAGCTCCTACGAGCAGTACTTC
CASSFGLAGGSSYEQYF
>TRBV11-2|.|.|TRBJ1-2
TGTGCCAGCAGCCCCCGAGCGATCAGAGTAGCTAACTATGGCTACACCTTC
CASSPRAIRVANYGYTF
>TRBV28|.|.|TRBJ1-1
TGTGCCAGCAGTTTAATGGGGACTTTGAACACTGAAGCTTTCTTT
CASSLMGTLNTEAFF
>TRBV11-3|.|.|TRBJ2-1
TGTGCCAGCAGCTTAGATCACAGGGCCTACAATGAGCAGTTCTTC
CASSLDHRAYNEQFF
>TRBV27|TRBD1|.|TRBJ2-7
TGTGCCAGCAGTTTGGGGGGACAGGGCTCCGAGCAGTACTTC
CASSLGGQGSEQYF
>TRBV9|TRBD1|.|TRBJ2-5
TGTGCCAGCAGCCCCCGACAGGGCTTCCAAGAGACCCAGTACTTC
CASSPRQGFQETQYF
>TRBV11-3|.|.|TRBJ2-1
TGTGCCAGCAGCTTAGGAGAATACAATGAGCAGTTCTTC
CASSLGEYNEQFF
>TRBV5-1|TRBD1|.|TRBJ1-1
TGCGCCAGCAGCTTTGGGGCCCGCAACAGGGGGAACTTCGCGAACACTGAAGCTTTCTTT
CASSFGARNRGNFANTEAFF
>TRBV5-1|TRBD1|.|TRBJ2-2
TGCGCCAGCAGCTTTGGACAGGGGCCCACCGGGGAGCTGTTTTTT
CASSFGQGPTGELFF
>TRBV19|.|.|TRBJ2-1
TGTGCCAGTAGTAGTCTTGGGGGCGGTGAGCAGTTCTTC
CASSSLGGGEQFF
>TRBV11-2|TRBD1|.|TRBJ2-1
TGTGCCAGCAGCTTGCAGACAGGGATGGGTGAGCAGTTCTTC
CASSLQTGMGEQFF
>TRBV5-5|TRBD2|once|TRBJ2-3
TGTGCCAGCAGCAAGGAGCGGGGGGTAGATACGCAGTATTTT
CASSKERGVDTQYF
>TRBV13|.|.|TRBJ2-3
TGTGCCAGCAGCTTAAGGGGTTGGGGGGGCGGTCCTACAGATACGCAGTATTTT
CASSLRGWGGGPTDTQYF
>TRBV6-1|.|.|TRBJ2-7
TGTGCCACCCAACCCCACGGGTTTGGCTACGAGCAGTACTTC
CATQPHGFGYEQYF
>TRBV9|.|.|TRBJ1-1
TGTGCCAGCAGCGTAGGAAGTACCGGGAACACTGAAGCTTTCTTT
CASSVGSTGNTEAFF
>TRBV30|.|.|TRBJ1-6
TGTGCCTGGAGGACCGGGACCTATAATTCACCCCTCCACTTT
CAWRTGTYNSPLHF
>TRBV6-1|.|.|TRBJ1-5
TGTGCCAGCAGTGAAGTCCAGTTCAACAGGGTGAGCAATCAGCCCCAGCATTTT
CASSEVQFNRVSNQPQHF
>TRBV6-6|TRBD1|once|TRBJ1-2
TGTGCCAGCAGTTACGCAAACCCGGGACAGGGAGGCGGCTACACCTTC
CASSYANPGQGGGYTF
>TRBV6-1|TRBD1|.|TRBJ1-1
TGTGCCAGCAGGGCGAGGGGGCTTCTGAACACTGAAGCTTTCTTT
CASRARGLLNTEAFF
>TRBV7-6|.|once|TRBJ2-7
TGTGCCAGCACCCCGGGCAGGGCAGCCTGGGAGCAGTACTTC
CASTPGRAAWEQYF
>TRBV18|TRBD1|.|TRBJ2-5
TGTGCCAGCTCACCTAGGACAGGGGAAGGAGAGACCCAGTACTTC
CASSPRTGEGETQYF
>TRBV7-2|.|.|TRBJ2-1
TGTGCCAGCACCAGATCCAATGGTGGCAATGAGCAGTTCTTC
CASTRSNGGNEQFF
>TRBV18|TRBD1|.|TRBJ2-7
TGTGCCAGCTCACCGATTCGGCCAACAACAGGGGTGTACGAGCAGTACTTC
CASSPIRPTTGVYEQYF
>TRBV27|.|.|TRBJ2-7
TGTGCCAGCAGTCCCGTACAGGCGGCTAGCTCCTACGAGCAGTACTTC
CASSPVQAASSYEQYF
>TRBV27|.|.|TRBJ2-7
TGTGCCAGCAGCCTCAATGCGGCAACAAACTACGAGCAGTACTTC
CASSLNAATNYEQYF
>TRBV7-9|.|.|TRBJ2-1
TGTGCCAGCAGCTTAGTTCCCGGCCGGGGTGAGCAGTTCTTC
CASSLVPGRGEQFF
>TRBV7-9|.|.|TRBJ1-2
TGTGCCAGCAGCTCCGGGACACTTTATGGCTACACCTTC
CASSSGTLYGYTF
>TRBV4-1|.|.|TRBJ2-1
TGCGCCAGCAGCCAAGACCCCCCGGAGGGGGCAAACAATGAGCAGTTCTTC
CASSQDPPEGANNEQFF
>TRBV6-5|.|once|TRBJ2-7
TGTGCCAGCAGAGTCAACAACGAGCAGTACTTC
CASRVNNEQYF